Here is one T cell receptor beta chain with its context. Germline CDR1 is SNHLY and CDR2 is FYNNEI. There are 14 residues in the CDR3. V gave up 6 bases and J gave up 6 bases; unmatched junction bases: 5. The data are from a study of blood T cell repertoires in COVID-19. The table came from immunoSEQ multiplex PCR; TCRdb's copy has only in-frame clones and leaves some out. The table includes around 99,000 clones, less than 85% detected once. The chain employs TRBV2 and TRBJ2-7; 13 positions match TRBD2. This receptor was obtained from an older woman with acute or convalescent COVID-19. The sequenced sample consisted of peripheral blood. The CDR3 spells CASSRTSGSGEQYF. CDR3 DNA: TGTGCCAGCAGCCGGACTAGCGGGAGTGGCGAGCAGTACTTC.